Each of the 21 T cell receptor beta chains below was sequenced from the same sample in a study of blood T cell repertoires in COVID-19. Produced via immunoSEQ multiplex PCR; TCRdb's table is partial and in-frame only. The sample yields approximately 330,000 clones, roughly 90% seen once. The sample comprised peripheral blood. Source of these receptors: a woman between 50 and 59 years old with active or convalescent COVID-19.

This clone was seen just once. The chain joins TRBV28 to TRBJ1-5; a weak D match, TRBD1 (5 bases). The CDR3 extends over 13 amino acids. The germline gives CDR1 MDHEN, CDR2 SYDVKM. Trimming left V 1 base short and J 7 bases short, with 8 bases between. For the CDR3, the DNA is TGTGCCAGCAGTTTATCAGGGAACCAGCCCCAGCATTTT. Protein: CASSLSGNQPQHF.

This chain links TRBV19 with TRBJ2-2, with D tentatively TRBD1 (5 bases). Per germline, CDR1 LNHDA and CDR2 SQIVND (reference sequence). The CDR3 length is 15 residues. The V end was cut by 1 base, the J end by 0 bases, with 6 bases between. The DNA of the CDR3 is TGTGCCAGTAGTATAGGACAGACGAACACCGGGGAGCTGTTTTTT. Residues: CASSIGQTNTGELFF.

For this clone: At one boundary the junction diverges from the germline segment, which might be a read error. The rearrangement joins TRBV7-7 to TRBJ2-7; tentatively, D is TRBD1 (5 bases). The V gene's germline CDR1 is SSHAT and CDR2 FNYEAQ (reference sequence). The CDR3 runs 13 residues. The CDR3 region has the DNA TGTGCTAGCAGCCCCTTACAGGACTACGAGCAGTACTTC. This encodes CASSPLQDYEQYF.

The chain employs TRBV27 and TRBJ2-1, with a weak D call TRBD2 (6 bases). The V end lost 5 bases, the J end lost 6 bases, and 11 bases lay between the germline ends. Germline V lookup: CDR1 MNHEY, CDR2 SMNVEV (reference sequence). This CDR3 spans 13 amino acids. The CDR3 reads CASSLWTTNEQFF. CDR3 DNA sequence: TGTGCCAGCAGTCTGTGGACTACCAATGAGCAGTTCTTC.

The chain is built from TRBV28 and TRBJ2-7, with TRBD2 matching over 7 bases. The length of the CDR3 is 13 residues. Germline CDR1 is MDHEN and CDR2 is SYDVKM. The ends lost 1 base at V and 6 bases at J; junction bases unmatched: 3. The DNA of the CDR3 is TGTGCCAGCAGTTTATTAAGACTAGCCGAGCAGTACTTC. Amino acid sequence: CASSLLRLAEQYF.

CDR3 region: CASRVGGQSGDEQFF. The DNA for the CDR3 is TGTGCCAGCAGGGTAGGAGGGCAGTCGGGGGATGAGCAGTTCTTC. The rearrangement links TRBV27 to TRBJ2-1; a weak D match, TRBD2 (6 bases). Germline CDR1 MNHEY, CDR2 SMNVEV (reference sequence). V was clipped by 6 bases and J by 8 bases, with 20 bases between them. The CDR3 sequence is 15 residues long.

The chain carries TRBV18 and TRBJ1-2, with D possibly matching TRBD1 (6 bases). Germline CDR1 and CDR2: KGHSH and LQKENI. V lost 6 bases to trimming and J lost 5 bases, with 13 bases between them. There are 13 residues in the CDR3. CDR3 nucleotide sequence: TGTGCCAGCTCCCGGACAGCGGCGTATGGCTACACCTTC. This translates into CASSRTAAYGYTF.

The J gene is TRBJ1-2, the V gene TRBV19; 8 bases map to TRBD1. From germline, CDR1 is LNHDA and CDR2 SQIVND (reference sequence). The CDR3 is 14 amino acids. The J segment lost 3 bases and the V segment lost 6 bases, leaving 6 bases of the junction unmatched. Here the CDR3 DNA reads TGTGCCAGTAGGGCAGGGGGCGCGCACTATGGCTACACCTTC. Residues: CASRAGGAHYGYTF.

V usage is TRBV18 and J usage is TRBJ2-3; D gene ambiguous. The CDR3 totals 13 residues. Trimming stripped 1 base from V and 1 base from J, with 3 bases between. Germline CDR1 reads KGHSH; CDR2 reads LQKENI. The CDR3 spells CASSPRGTDTQYF. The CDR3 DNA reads TGTGCCAGCTCACCACGAGGCACAGATACGCAGTATTTT.

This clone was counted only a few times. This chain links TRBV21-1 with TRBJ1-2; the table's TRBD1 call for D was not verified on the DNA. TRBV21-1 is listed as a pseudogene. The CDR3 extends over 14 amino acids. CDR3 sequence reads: CASSADRVYYGYTF. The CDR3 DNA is TGTGCCAGCAGCGCGGACAGGGTCTACTATGGCTACACCTTC.

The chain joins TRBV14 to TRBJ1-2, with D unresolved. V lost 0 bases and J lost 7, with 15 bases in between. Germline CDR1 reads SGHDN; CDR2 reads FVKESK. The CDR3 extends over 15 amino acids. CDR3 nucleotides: TGTGCCAGCAGCCAAGAAAGCCGCAGACGGGGTGGCTACACCTTC. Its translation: CASSQESRRRGGYTF.

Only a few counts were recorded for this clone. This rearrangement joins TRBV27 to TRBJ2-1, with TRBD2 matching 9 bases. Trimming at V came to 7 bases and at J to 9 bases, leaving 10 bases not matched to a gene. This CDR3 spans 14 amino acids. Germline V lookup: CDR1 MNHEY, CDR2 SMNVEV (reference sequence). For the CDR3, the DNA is TGTGCCAGCACGAAAAGCGGGAGGAGGCGTGAGCAGTTCTTC. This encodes CASTKSGRRREQFF.

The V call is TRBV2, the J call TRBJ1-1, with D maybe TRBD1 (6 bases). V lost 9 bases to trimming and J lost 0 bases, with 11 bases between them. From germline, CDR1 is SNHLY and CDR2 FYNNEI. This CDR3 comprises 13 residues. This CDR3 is CASEGHMNTEAFF. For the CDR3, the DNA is TGTGCCAGTGAGGGACACATGAACACTGAAGCTTTCTTT.

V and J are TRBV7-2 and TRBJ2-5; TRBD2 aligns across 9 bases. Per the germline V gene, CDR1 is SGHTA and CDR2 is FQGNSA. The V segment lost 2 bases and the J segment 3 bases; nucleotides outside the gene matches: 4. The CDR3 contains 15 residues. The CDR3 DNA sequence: TGTGCCAGCAGCTTACTAGCGGGGAGGGAAGAGACCCAGTACTTC. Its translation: CASSLLAGREETQYF.

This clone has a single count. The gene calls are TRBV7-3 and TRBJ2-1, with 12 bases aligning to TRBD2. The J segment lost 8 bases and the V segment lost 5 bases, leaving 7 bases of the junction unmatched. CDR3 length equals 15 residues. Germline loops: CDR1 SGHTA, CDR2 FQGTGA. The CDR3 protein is CASSLLAGGIDEQFF. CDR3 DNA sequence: TGTGCCAGCAGCCTACTAGCGGGAGGTATCGATGAGCAGTTCTTC.

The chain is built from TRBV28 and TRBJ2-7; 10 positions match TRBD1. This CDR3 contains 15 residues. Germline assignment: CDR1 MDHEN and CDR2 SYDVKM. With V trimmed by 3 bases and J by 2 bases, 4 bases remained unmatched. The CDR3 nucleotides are TGTGCCAGCAGTTTGATTGGGACAGGGGCCTACGAGCAGTACTTC. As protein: CASSLIGTGAYEQYF.

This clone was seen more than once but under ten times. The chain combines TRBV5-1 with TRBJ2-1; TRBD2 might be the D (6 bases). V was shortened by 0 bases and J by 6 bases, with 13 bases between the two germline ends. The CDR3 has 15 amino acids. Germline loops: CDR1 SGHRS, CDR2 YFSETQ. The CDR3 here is CASSLEVGRGNEQFF. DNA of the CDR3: TGCGCCAGCAGCTTGGAAGTAGGGCGGGGCAATGAGCAGTTCTTC.

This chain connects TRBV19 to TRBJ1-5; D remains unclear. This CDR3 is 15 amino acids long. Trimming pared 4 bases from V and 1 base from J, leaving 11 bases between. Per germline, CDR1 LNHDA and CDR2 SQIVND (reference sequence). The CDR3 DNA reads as TGTGCCAGTAGTACCCTCCCGGGGAGCAATCAGCCCCAGCATTTT. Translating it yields CASSTLPGSNQPQHF.

CDR3 bases: TGTGCCAGCACTACGGGGGGGGAGGGTTACTATGGCTACACCTTC. Translation gives CASTTGGEGYYGYTF. V and J are TRBV6-5 and TRBJ1-2; D perhaps matches TRBD1 (5 bases). From germline, CDR1 is MNHEY and CDR2 SVGAGI. Trimming took 7 bases from V and 3 from J, leaving 18 bases between them. The CDR3 contains 15 residues.

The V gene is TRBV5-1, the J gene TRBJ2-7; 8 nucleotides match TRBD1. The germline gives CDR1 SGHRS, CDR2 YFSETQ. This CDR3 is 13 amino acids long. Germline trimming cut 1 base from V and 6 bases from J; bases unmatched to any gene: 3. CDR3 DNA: TGCGCCAGCAGCTTGTCCAGGGGGCGCGAGCAGTACTTC. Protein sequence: CASSLSRGREQYF.

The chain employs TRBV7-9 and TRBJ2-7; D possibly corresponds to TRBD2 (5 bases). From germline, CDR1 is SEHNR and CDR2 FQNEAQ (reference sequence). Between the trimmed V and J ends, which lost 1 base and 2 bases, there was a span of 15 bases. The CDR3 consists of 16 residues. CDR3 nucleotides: TGTGCCAGCAGCTTAGGGTTTGGCGGGCCTGCCTACGAGCAGTACTTC. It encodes CASSLGFGGPAYEQYF.